The 7 T cell receptor beta chains below come from one sample, sequenced in a study of blood T cells in healthy people across ages. Through a sample-barcoded 5' primer and a J-beta primer mix, a second PCR was run for roughly 7 to 11 cycles. TCRdb redid the calling of the 5' RACE reads with MiXCR, one entry per CDR3 protein. The sample holds approximately 350,000 distinct CDR3 sequences; about half are singletons and the top ten take under 65%. Sequenced input: blood. Every receptor here comes from a man in his 60s in good health.

The rearrangement links TRBV5-1 to TRBJ1-6; no clear D. The germline gives CDR1 SGHRS, CDR2 YFSETQ. The CDR3 totals 13 residues. V was shortened by 2 bases and J by 6 bases, with 6 bases between the two germline ends. CDR3 sequence reads: CASSFRPNSPLHF. The CDR3 DNA follows: TGCGCCAGCAGCTTTCGACCTAATTCACCCCTCCACTTT.

This rearrangement joins TRBV6-2 or TRBV6-3 to TRBJ1-5, with D hard to call. CDR1 MNHEY and CDR2 SVGEGT come from the germline V gene. V was trimmed by 2 bases and J by 3 bases, leaving 8 bases between them. This CDR3 has 14 amino acids. CDR3 nucleotide sequence: TGTGCCAGCAGTTACGGGCAGCTCAATCAGCCCCAGCATTTT. The encoded protein is CASSYGQLNQPQHF.

The V gene is TRBV6-5, the J gene TRBJ2-1, with 8 nucleotides matching TRBD2. The length of the CDR3 is 12 residues. CDR1 is MNHEY and CDR2 is SVGAGI in the germline V gene. V shed 5 bases, J shed 9 bases, and the junction held 3 bases outside the gene matches. Here the CDR3 reads CASSRGGSEQFF. The CDR3 DNA reads as TGTGCCAGCAGTCGGGGGGGAAGTGAGCAGTTCTTC.

The count of this clonotype is one. The V call is TRBV7-2, the J call TRBJ2-1; D perhaps matches TRBD2 (5 bases). The CDR3 loop spans 14 amino acids. V lost 1 base to trimming and J lost 7 bases, with 11 bases between them. Per the germline V gene, CDR1 is SGHTA and CDR2 is FQGNSA. This chain's CDR3 is CASSLGLSWNEQFF. The DNA for the CDR3 is TGTGCCAGCAGCTTAGGACTAAGTTGGAATGAGCAGTTCTTC.

This clonotype was found a few times. This rearrangement joins TRBV4-1 to TRBJ2-1; D might be TRBD1 (5 bases). Deletions cut 0 bases from V and 9 bases from J, with 15 bases between. This CDR3 comprises 15 residues. Germline CDR1 and CDR2: MGHRA and YSYEKL. The CDR3 sequence: CASSQEGVPSGEQFF. CDR3 bases: TGCGCCAGCAGCCAAGAAGGGGTCCCCTCTGGTGAGCAGTTCTTC.

The chain joins TRBV9 to TRBJ2-5; 8 bases line up with TRBD2. The ends lost 0 bases at V and 0 bases at J; junction bases unmatched: 4. Germline values: CDR1 SGDLS, CDR2 YYNGEE. The CDR3 totals 16 residues. CDR3 sequence: CASSVESGGYQETQYF. The CDR3, as DNA: TGTGCCAGCAGCGTAGAGAGCGGGGGCTACCAAGAGACCCAGTACTTC.

This clonotype showed up just once. The V gene is TRBV6-1, the J gene TRBJ2-7, with a weak D call TRBD2 (6 bases). This CDR3 region has 13 residues. Germline lookup yields CDR1 MNHNS and CDR2 SASEGT. The CDR3 loop is CVLARDPNYEQYF. CDR3 nucleotides: TGTGTCCTAGCGAGGGACCCCAACTACGAGCAGTACTTC.